The entry below gives a single T cell receptor (beta chain) sequence along with its context. Its specificity is not known. Nominally healthy donors were sampled, though unrecorded immune exposures were likely. The CDR3 totals 14 residues. Trimming took 4 bases from V and 4 from J; bases not matched to a gene: 4. The germline V gene encodes CDR1 SGHTA and CDR2 FQGTGA. Vbeta (60) and Jbeta (13) primers were used in the PCR. The assay was immunoSEQ multiplex PCR, and TCRdb's table has in-frame clones only and misses some. The data hold 110,000 to 150,000 clones, with approximately 70% observed a single time. The sample is drawn from a study of cytomegalovirus exposure and HLA in healthy donors. Whole-study context: Among about 190 million T cells, an earlier analysis found around 100 million unique TCR beta sequences. Regarding the study as a whole: An Asian-associated ancestry cluster reportedly showed fewer N-insertions than the approximately 650-donor mean in a later analysis. Some V segments (TRBV6-2 and TRBV6-3 among them) were excluded as indistinguishable.

V and J are TRBV7-3 and TRBJ2-5, with 9 bases identical to TRBD2. Specimen: PBMCs. The TCR was taken from a woman aged 60-75 years in good health and CMV-seropositive. CDR3: CASSSQAGGETQYF. The CDR3 DNA sequence: TGTGCCAGCAGCTCACAAGCGGGAGGAGAGACCCAGTACTTC.